This T cell receptor beta chain derives from a study of T cell responses to AZD1222 COVID-19 vaccine. Across the study: Pooling was applied to second doses at about 4 or about 12 weeks.

The table came from immunoSEQ multiplex PCR; TCRdb's copy has only in-frame clones and leaves some out. The table has some 120,000 clones, 87% seen once. The study, taken as a whole, reports: Baseline seropositivity occurred in only six AZD1222 recipients.

Germline V gene lookup returns CDR1 GTSNPN and CDR2 SVGIG (reference sequence). This CDR3 is built from 15 residues. The trim removed 3 bases at V and 0 bases at J, leaving 4 bases unmatched. A note on this clone: Its target is not known.

The chain links TRBV30 to TRBJ2-3, with 9 bases aligning to TRBD2. Here the sequenced sample was peripheral blood, taken on day 0 of AZD1222 vaccination. This clonotype was sampled from an adult in good health. The CDR3, as DNA: TGTGCCTGGAGCGGCGGGGGGGCTAGCACAGATACGCAGTATTTT. It translates to CAWSGGGASTDTQYF.